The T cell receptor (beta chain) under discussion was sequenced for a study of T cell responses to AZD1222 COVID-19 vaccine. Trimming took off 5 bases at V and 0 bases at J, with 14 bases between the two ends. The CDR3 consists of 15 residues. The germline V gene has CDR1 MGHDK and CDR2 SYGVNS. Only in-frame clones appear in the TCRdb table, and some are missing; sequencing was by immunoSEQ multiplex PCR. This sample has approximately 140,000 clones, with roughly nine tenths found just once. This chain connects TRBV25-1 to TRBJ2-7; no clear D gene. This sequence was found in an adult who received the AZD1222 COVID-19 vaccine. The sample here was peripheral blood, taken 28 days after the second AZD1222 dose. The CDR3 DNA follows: TGTGCCAGCAGTCCTCCCGGGTCATACTCCTACGAGCAGTACTTC. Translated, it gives CASSPPGSYSYEQYF.